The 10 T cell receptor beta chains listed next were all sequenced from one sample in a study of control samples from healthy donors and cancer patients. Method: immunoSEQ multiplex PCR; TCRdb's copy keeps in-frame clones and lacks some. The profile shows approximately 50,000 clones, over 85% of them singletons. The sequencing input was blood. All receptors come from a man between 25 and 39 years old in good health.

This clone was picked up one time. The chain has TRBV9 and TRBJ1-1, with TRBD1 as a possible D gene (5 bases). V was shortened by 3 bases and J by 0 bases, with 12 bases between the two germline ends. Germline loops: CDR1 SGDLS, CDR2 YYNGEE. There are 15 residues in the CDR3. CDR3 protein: CASSALRGMNTEAFF. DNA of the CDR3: TGTGCCAGCAGCGCTTTGCGGGGCATGAACACTGAAGCTTTCTTT.

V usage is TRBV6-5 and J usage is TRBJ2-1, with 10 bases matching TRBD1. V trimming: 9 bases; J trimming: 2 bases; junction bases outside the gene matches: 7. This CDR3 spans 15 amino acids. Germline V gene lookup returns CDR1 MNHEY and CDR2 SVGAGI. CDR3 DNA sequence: TGTGCCAGTCGGGACAGGGGAGGCGCCTACAATGAGCAGTTCTTC. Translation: CASRDRGGAYNEQFF.

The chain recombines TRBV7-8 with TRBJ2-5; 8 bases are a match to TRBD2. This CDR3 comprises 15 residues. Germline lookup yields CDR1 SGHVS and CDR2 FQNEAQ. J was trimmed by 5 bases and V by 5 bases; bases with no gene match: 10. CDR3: CASSPGGGPSETQYF. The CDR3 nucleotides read TGTGCCAGCAGCCCGGGGGGGGGACCCTCTGAGACCCAGTACTTC.

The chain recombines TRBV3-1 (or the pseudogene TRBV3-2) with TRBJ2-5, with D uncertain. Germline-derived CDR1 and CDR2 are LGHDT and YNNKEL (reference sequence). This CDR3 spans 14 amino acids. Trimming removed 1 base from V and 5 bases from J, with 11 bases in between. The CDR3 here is CASSQGVDGETQYF. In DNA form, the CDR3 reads TGTGCCAGCAGCCAAGGAGTCGACGGGGAGACCCAGTACTTC.

This chain's CDR3 is CASSFTGVGYTF. The CDR3 DNA follows: TGTGCCAGCAGCTTCACAGGGGTCGGCTACACCTTC. V usage is TRBV7-9 and J usage is TRBJ1-2, with TRBD1 matching 7 bases. V lost 3 bases, J lost 8 bases, and 3 bases stayed unmatched. This CDR3 is 12 amino acids long. Germline loops: CDR1 SEHNR, CDR2 FQNEAQ (reference sequence).

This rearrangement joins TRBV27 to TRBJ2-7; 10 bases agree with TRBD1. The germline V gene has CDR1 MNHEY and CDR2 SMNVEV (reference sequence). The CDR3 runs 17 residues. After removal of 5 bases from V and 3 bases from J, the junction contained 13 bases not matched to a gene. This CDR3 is CASSPLTGTGDHYEQYF. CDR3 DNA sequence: TGTGCCAGCAGTCCATTAACCGGGACAGGGGACCACTACGAGCAGTACTTC.

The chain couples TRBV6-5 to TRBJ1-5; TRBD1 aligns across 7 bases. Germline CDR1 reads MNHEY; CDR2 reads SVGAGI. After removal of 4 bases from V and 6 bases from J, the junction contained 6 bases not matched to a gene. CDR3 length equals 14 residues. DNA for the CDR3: TGTGCCAGCAGTTGGACAGGTGGAAGTCAGCCCCAGCATTTT. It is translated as CASSWTGGSQPQHF.

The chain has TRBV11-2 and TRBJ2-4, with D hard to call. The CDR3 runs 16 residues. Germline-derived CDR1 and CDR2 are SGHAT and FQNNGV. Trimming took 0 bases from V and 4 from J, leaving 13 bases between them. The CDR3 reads CASSLDLGRIKNIQYF. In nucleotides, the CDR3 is TGTGCCAGCAGCTTAGACCTAGGGCGGATAAAAAACATTCAGTACTTC.

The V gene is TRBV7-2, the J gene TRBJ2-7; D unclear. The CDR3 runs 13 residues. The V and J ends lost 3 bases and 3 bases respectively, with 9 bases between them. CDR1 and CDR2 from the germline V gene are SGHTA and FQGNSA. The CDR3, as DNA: TGTGCCAGCAGCTTGGAGATAGGCTACGAGCAGTACTTC. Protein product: CASSLEIGYEQYF.

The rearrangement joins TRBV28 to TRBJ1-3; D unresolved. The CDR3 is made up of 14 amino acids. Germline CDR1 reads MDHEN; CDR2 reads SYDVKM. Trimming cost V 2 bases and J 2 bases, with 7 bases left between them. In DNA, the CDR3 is TGTGCCAGCAGTTTAATGGGGACTGGAAACACCATATATTTT. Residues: CASSLMGTGNTIYF.